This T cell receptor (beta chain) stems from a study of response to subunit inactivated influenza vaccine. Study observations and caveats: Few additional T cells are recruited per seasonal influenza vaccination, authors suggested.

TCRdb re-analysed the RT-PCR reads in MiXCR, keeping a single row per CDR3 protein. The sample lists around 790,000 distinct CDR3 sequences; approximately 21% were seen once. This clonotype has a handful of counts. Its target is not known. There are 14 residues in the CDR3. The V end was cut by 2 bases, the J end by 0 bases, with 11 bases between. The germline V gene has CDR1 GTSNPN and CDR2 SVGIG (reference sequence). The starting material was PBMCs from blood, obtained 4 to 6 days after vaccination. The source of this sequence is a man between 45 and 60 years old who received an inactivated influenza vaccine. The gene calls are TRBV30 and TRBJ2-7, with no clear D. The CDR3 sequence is CAWSSAQSSYEQYF. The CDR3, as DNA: TGTGCCTGGAGTTCCGCGCAGAGCTCCTACGAGCAGTACTTC.